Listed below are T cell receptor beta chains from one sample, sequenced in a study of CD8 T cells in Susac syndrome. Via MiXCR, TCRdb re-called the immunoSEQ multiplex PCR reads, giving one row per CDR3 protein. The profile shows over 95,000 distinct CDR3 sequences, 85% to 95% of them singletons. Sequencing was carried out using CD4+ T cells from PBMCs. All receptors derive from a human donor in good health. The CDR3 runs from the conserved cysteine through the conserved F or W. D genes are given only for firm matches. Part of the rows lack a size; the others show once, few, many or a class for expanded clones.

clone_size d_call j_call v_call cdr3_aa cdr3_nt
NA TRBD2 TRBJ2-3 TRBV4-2 CASSQDLTSGKTLTSTDTQYF TGTGCCAGCAGCCAAGATTTAACCAGCGGGAAAACTCTGACTAGCACAGATACGCAGTATTTT
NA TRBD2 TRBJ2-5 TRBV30 CAWSVLTSGGSGQYF TGTGCCTGGAGTGTACTGACTAGCGGCGGGTCGGGCCAGTACTTC
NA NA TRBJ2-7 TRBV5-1 CASSTGLAYEQYF TGCGCCAGCAGCACAGGACTCGCCTACGAGCAGTACTTC
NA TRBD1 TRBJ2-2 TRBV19 CASTSLTSTTGGPLTGELFF TGTGCCAGTACCTCCTTAACCTCGACGACAGGGGGCCCATTAACCGGGGAGCTGTTTTTT
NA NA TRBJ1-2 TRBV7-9 CASSLNLDSTF TGTGCCAGCAGCTTAAATCTTGACAGCACCTTC
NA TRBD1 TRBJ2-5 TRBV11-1 CASSYNGPGTGEETQYF TGTGCCAGCAGCTATAACGGTCCCGGGACAGGGGAAGAGACCCAGTACTTC
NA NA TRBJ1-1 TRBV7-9 CASSLASVGRFNTEAFF TGTGCCAGCAGCTTAGCGTCAGTCGGACGGTTTAACACTGAAGCTTTCTTT
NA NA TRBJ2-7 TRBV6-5 CASRIRGDIPYEQYF TGTGCCAGCAGAATAAGGGGGGATATCCCCTACGAGCAGTACTTC
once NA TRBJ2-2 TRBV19 CASSSFHTGELFF TGTGCCAGTAGTAGCTTTCACACCGGGGAGCTGTTTTTT
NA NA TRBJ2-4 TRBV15 CATSRGHVNIQYF TGTGCCACCAGCAGGGGACATGTAAACATTCAGTACTTC
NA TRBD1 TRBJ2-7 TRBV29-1 CSALTGQGFYEQYF TGCAGCGCCCTGACGGGACAGGGATTCTACGAGCAGTACTTC
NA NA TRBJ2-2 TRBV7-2 CASSLSVTGELFF TGTGCCAGCAGCTTATCTGTCACCGGGGAGCTGTTTTTT
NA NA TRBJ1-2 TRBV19 CASSEGHPGDYGYTF TGTGCCAGTAGTGAGGGACACCCGGGGGACTATGGCTACACCTTC
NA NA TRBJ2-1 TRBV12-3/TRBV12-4 CASSGGTSSSYNEQFF TGTGCCAGCAGTGGGGGGACTTCCAGCTCCTACAATGAGCAGTTCTTC
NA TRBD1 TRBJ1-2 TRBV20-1 CSAPDREGYGYTF TGCAGTGCCCCGGACAGGGAGGGCTATGGCTACACCTTC